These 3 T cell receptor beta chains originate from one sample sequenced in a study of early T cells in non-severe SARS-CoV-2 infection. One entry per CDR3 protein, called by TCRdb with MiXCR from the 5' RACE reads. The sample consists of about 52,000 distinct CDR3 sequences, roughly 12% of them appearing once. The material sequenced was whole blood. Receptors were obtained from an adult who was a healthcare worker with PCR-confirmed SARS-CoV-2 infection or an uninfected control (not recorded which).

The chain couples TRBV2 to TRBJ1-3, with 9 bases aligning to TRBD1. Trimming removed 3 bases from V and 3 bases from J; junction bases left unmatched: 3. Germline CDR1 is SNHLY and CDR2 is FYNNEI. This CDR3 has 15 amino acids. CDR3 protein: CASSETGGIGNTIYF. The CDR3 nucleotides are TGTGCCAGCAGTGAGACAGGGGGAATTGGAAACACCATATATTTT. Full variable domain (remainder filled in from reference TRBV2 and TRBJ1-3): EPEVTQTPSHQVTQMGQEVILRCVPISNHLYFYWYRQILGQKVEFLVSFYNNEISEKSEIFDDQFSVERPDGSNFTLKIRSTKLEDSAMYFCASSETGGIGNTIYFGEGSWLTVV.

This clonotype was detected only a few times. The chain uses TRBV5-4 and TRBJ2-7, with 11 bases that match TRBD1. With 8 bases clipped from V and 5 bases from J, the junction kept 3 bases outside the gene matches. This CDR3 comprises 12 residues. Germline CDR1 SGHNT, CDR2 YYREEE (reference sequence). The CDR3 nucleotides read TGTGCCAGTGGGACAGGGGGTCACGAGCAGTACTTC. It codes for CASGTGGHEQYF.

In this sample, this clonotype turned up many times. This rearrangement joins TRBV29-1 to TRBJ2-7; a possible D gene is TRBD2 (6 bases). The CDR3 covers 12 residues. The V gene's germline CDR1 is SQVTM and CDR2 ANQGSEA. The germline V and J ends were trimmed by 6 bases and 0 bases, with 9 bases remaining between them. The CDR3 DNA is TGCAGCGTGCGGGACCCCTCCTACGAGCAGTACTTC. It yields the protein CSVRDPSYEQYF.